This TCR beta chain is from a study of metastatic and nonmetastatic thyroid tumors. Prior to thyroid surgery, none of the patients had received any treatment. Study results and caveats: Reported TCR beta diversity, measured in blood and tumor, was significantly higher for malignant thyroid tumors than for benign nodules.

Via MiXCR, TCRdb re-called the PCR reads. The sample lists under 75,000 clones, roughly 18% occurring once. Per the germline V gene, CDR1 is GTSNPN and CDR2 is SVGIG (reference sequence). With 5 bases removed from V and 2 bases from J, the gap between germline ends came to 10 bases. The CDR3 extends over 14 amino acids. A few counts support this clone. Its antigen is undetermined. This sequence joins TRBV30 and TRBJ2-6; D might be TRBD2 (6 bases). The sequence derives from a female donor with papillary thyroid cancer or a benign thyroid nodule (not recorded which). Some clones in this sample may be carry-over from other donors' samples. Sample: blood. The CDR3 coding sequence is TGTGCCTGGGCAAGGGAGGCTGGGGCCAACGTCCTGACTTTC. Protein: CAWAREAGANVLTF. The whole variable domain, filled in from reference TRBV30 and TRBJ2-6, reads SQTIHQWPATLVQPVGSPLSLECTVEGTSNPNLYWYRQAAGRGLQLLFYSVGIGQISSEVPQNLSASRPQDRQFILSSKKLLLSDSGFYLCAWAREAGANVLTFGAGSRLTVL.